A single T cell receptor beta chain is shown here with its context. Its antigen is unknown. Repertoires were generated with immunoSEQ multiplex PCR, while TCRdb's copy carries only in-frame clones and drops some. The sample has 45,000 to 65,000 clones; 91% are singletons. The sample comes from a study of a mutant IDH1 vaccine in newly diagnosed glioma. Overall study context: Treated patients, roughly 60% male and roughly 40% female, averaged about 40 years of age. Standard pretreatment was either radiotherapy, temozolomide, or, for most, radiochemotherapy with temozolomide.

Study-wide results and caveats: Apparently unrelated to pseudoprogression were changes in the top peripheral T cell clonotypes.

Described time point: week 11, during vaccination. Every single dose of the vaccine, 300 ug of mutant IDH1 20-mer peptide, came with topical imiquimod. In every donor, the tumor was a new WHO grade 3 or 4 IDH1-mutant, ATRX-lost astrocytoma. The sequence came from a man aged 50 or older with glioma. Sequenced here: PBMCs, sampled from a glioma patient whose treatment included an IDH1 peptide vaccine.

In DNA form, the CDR3 reads TGTGCCAGCAGCTTGGCCGACAGGGTATGCACCTTC. This sequence encodes CASSLADRVCTF. The gene calls are TRBV5-6 and TRBJ1-2; 7 bases line up with TRBD1. This CDR3 contains 12 residues. The V and J ends lost 0 bases and 13 bases, in that order; junction bases with no gene match: 6. Looked up from germline, CDR1 is SGHDT and CDR2 is YYEEEE.